The 13 T cell receptor beta chains below all came from one sample that was sequenced in a study of spatial heterogeneity in lung cancer. Time point: sample taken at primary tumor resection. Researchers sequenced whole RNA taken from tumor, nontumor lung or frozen PBMC without sorting. Each CDR3 protein gets one entry after TCRdb re-called the 5' RACE reads with MiXCR. The profile covers about 82,000 distinct CDR3 sequences, with roughly 12% appearing a single time and 4.6% taken by the ten largest. Here the sequenced sample was PBMCs, taken at surgery. The source of these receptors is a male donor with early-stage non-small cell lung cancer.

This chain uses TRBV29-1 with TRBJ2-7; perhaps TRBD1 as D (6 bases). The CDR3 is made up of 14 amino acids. Trimming removed 1 base from V and 6 bases from J, with 16 bases in between. Looked up from germline, CDR1 is SQVTM and CDR2 is ANQGSEA. CDR3 bases: TGCAGCGTTGAAGGTGGCGTCAGGGGTGGCGAGCAGTACTTC. Amino acids: CSVEGGVRGGEQYF.

This clonotype was observed many times. V and J are TRBV9 and TRBJ2-5, with 8 nucleotides matching TRBD1. Germline loops: CDR1 SGDLS, CDR2 YYNGEE. Trimming at V came to 2 bases and at J to 2 bases, leaving 2 bases not matched to a gene. This CDR3 has 14 residues. This CDR3 is CASSVGTGQETQYF. The CDR3 DNA reads TGTGCCAGCAGCGTTGGGACAGGTCAAGAGACCCAGTACTTC.

There are a few counts of this clonotype. The genes are TRBV7-3 and TRBJ2-2; D remains ambiguous. Germline-derived CDR1 and CDR2 are SGHTA and FQGTGA. The ends were cut back, 2 bases at V and 4 bases at J, with 11 bases in the middle. The CDR3 totals 15 residues. CDR3 in amino acids: CASSLSPVPTGELFF. In DNA, the CDR3 is TGTGCCAGCAGCTTATCCCCGGTGCCCACCGGGGAGCTGTTTTTT. Using reference TRBV7-3 and TRBJ2-2 for the parts outside the CDR3, the full variable domain is GAGVSQTPSNKVTEKGKYVELRCDPISGHTALYWYRQSLGQGPEFLIYFQGTGAADDSGLPNDRFFAVRPEGSVSTLKIQRTERGDSAVYLCASSLSPVPTGELFFGEGSRLTVL.

CDR3 nucleotides: TGTGCCAGCAGTAGACAGGGGGAGAACACTGAAGCTTTCTTT. Its translation is CASSRQGENTEAFF. The rearrangement links TRBV6-5 to TRBJ1-1, with 9 bases identical to TRBD1. V lost 5 bases, J lost 1 base, and 2 bases stayed unmatched. This CDR3 spans 14 amino acids. The germline V gene encodes CDR1 MNHEY and CDR2 SVGAGI.

This clonotype occurred a few times. The chain joins TRBV2 to TRBJ2-7; unclear D gene. Germline V lookup: CDR1 SNHLY, CDR2 FYNNEI. The V end was cut by 1 base, the J end by 3 bases, with 10 bases between. This CDR3 region has 14 residues. The CDR3 DNA reads TGTGCCAGCAGTGAAGGGGTTGGGATCTACGAGCAGTACTTC. Translating it yields CASSEGVGIYEQYF. Complete variable domain (other parts from reference TRBV2 and TRBJ2-7): EPEVTQTPSHQVTQMGQEVILRCVPISNHLYFYWYRQILGQKVEFLVSFYNNEISEKSEIFDDQFSVERPDGSNFTLKIRSTKLEDSAMYFCASSEGVGIYEQYFGPGTRLTVT.

This clonotype has a handful of counts. This rearrangement joins TRBV10-3 to TRBJ2-7; 8 nucleotides agree with TRBD1. This CDR3 has 15 residues. Germline CDR1 is ENHRY and CDR2 is SYGVKD. V lost 5 bases to trimming and J lost 4 bases; unmatched junction nucleotides: 10. The CDR3 sequence is CAISTGQGPVYEQYF. For the CDR3, the DNA is TGTGCCATCAGTACCGGACAGGGCCCCGTATACGAGCAGTACTTC.

This clonotype was picked up a small number of times. The rearrangement joins TRBV29-1 to TRBJ2-3; 7 positions agree with TRBD1. V dropped 3 bases and J dropped 0; count of bases not matched to a gene: 6. This CDR3 spans 15 amino acids. Germline V gives CDR1 SQVTM, CDR2 ANQGSEA. The CDR3 spells CSVDLTGISTDTQYF. The CDR3 DNA sequence: TGCAGCGTTGATCTGACAGGGATTAGCACAGATACGCAGTATTTT.

This clonotype was detected a few times. The V call is TRBV11-2, the J call TRBJ1-2, with 8 nucleotides matching TRBD1. After removal of 2 bases from V and 8 bases from J, the junction contained 10 bases not matched to a gene. The CDR3 has 15 residues. CDR1 and CDR2 from the germline V gene are SGHAT and FQNNGV. CDR3 in amino acids: CASSLSQTGAGGYTF. The CDR3 DNA reads as TGTGCCAGCAGCTTATCCCAGACAGGGGCCGGCGGCTACACCTTC.

The chain couples TRBV5-1 to TRBJ1-1, with unresolved D. The CDR3 is made up of 15 amino acids. Per the germline V gene, CDR1 is SGHRS and CDR2 is YFSETQ. Deletions cut 4 bases from V and 0 bases from J, with 13 bases between. CDR3 DNA: TGCGCCAGCAGCCACAGAGATTATATGAACACTGAAGCTTTCTTT. Protein: CASSHRDYMNTEAFF.

This clonotype has ten or more counts. The CDR3 sequence is CASSPGTGFGNQPQHF. The CDR3 DNA is TGTGCCAGCAGTCCAGGGACGGGGTTTGGCAATCAGCCCCAGCATTTT. V gene TRBV7-2 combines with J gene TRBJ1-5; perhaps TRBD1 as D (5 bases). Germline CDR1 SGHTA, CDR2 FQGNSA. The V end was cut by 6 bases, the J end by 2 bases, with 17 bases between. The CDR3 is made up of 16 amino acids.

This clonotype is labeled as medium-sized. The V and J genes are TRBV7-9 and TRBJ1-2; TRBD1 might be the D (5 bases). This CDR3 comprises 15 residues. Trimming removed 5 bases at V and 0 bases at J, with 13 bases between. Germline V lookup: CDR1 SEHNR, CDR2 FQNEAQ (reference sequence). CDR3 in amino acids: CASSIMGRTNYGYTF. In nucleotides, the CDR3 is TGTGCCAGCAGCATAATGGGACGGACTAACTATGGCTACACCTTC.

This clonotype appeared a few times. This rearrangement joins TRBV7-6 to TRBJ2-1, with a possible D match to TRBD1 (7 bases). CDR1 and CDR2 from the germline V gene are SGHVS and FNYEAQ. Between the trimmed V and J ends, which lost 1 base and 3 bases, there was a span of 13 bases. The CDR3 sequence is 16 residues long. The CDR3 DNA reads TGTGCCAGCAGCTTAGTCGGAGGGGGCAACTACAATGAGCAGTTCTTC. Protein product: CASSLVGGGNYNEQFF.

This clonotype came up a few times. V usage is TRBV12-3 or TRBV12-4 and J usage is TRBJ1-4; D perhaps matches TRBD1 (6 bases). The CDR3 has 15 residues. Trimming left V 1 base short and J 5 bases short, with 11 bases between. The chain's CDR3 is CASSLDGTRNEKLFF. In DNA, the CDR3 is TGTGCCAGCAGTTTAGATGGGACAAGGAATGAAAAACTGTTTTTT.